Below, 8 T cell receptor beta chains from the same sample are listed, as sequenced in a study of blood T cell repertoires in COVID-19. Produced via immunoSEQ multiplex PCR; TCRdb's table is partial and in-frame only. The table includes approximately 100,000 clones, approximately 89% detected once. Sequencing was performed on peripheral blood. The receptor set was obtained from a man aged 45 to 65 with acute or convalescent COVID-19.

This clone appeared once. The rearrangement links TRBV6-6 to TRBJ2-7; the match to TRBD1 covers 9 bases. V lost 5 bases to trimming and J lost 5 bases; unmatched junction nucleotides: 4. In germline, CDR1 is MNHNY, CDR2 SVGAGI (reference sequence). This CDR3 contains 13 residues. DNA for the CDR3: TGTGCCAGCAGTCCTCGGGACAGGGACGAGCAGTACTTC. Its translation is CASSPRDRDEQYF.

The V call is TRBV29-1, the J call TRBJ1-1; tentative D call: TRBD1 (5 bases). With 7 bases removed from V and 4 bases from J, the gap between germline ends came to 16 bases. The CDR3 is 13 amino acids. CDR1 is SQVTM and CDR2 is ANQGSEA in the germline V gene. The CDR3 spells CSGRRVGGTEAFF. The CDR3 nucleotides are TGCAGCGGCCGCAGGGTCGGGGGCACTGAAGCTTTCTTT.

The rearrangement uses TRBV4-2 and TRBJ2-3; 7 nucleotides agree with TRBD2. Germline lookup yields CDR1 LGHNA and CDR2 YNFKEQ. J lost 3 bases, V lost 3 bases, and 12 bases had no gene match. CDR3 length: 17 amino acids. The CDR3 spells CASSHLGSSGTTDTQYF. The CDR3 coding sequence is TGTGCCAGCAGCCACCTAGGTTCTAGCGGAACTACAGATACGCAGTATTTT.

The rearrangement uses TRBV4-1 and TRBJ2-3, with a possible D match to TRBD2 (6 bases). V was trimmed by 1 base and J by 3 bases, leaving 8 bases between them. From germline, CDR1 is MGHRA and CDR2 YSYEKL. The CDR3 covers 14 residues. The CDR3: CASSQGAGTDTQYF. The DNA of the CDR3 is TGCGCCAGCAGCCAAGGGGCGGGGACAGATACGCAGTATTTT.

The rearrangement joins TRBV3-1 (or the pseudogene TRBV3-2) to TRBJ2-1; 9 nucleotides match TRBD2. Germline V gene data show CDR1 as LGHDT and CDR2 as YNNKEL (reference sequence). The J segment lost 9 bases and the V segment lost 3 bases, leaving 12 bases of the junction unmatched. CDR3 size: 16 residues. The CDR3 DNA sequence: TGTGCCAGCAGCCAGGGACTAGCTTCCAAGTCGGGTGAGCAGTTCTTC. It translates to CASSQGLASKSGEQFF.

This chain connects TRBV7-9 to TRBJ1-2, with D perhaps matching TRBD1 (6 bases). Trimming removed 4 bases at V and 2 bases at J, with 8 bases between. Germline loops: CDR1 SEHNR, CDR2 FQNEAQ (reference sequence). CDR3 length: 13 residues. CDR3 protein: CASSYRANYGYTF. In DNA, the CDR3 is TGTGCCAGCAGCTACAGGGCGAACTATGGCTACACCTTC.

The gene calls are TRBV24-1 and TRBJ2-3, with 12 bases fitting TRBD2. Germline lookup yields CDR1 KGHDR and CDR2 SFDVKD. The CDR3 runs to 17 residues. The V and J ends lost 2 bases and 5 bases, in that order; junction bases with no gene match: 7. The CDR3 here is CATSDSRLAGEGDTQYF. The CDR3 nucleotides read TGTGCCACCAGTGATTCAAGACTAGCGGGGGAGGGAGATACGCAGTATTTT.

The chain couples TRBV9 to TRBJ1-4, with D unresolved. The CDR3 consists of 15 residues. Trimming removed 3 bases at V and 0 bases at J, with 9 bases between. CDR1 SGDLS and CDR2 YYNGEE come from the germline V gene. In DNA form, the CDR3 reads TGTGCCAGCAGCGCCCAGATAACAACTAATGAAAAACTGTTTTTT. Translation: CASSAQITTNEKLFF.